Listed below are T cell receptor beta chains from one sample, sequenced in a study of blood T cell repertoires in COVID-19. Sequencing was performed with immunoSEQ multiplex PCR; in TCRdb, only in-frame clones are kept and a portion is missing. Among approximately 74,000 clones listed, about 86% were seen once. The sample comprised peripheral blood. These receptor sequences come from a woman of 80 years or more with active or convalescent COVID-19. Both conserved end residues are part of each CDR3. D genes are given only for firm matches. Expanded clones get a size class; other rows say once, few or many, or leave the size out.

v_gene	len	abundance	d_gene	j_gene	CDR3nt	CDR3aa
TRBV2	12	few	TRBD2	TRBJ2-1	TGTGCCAGCAGCGCGGGGGGGCTTGTGCAGTTCTTC	CASSAGGLVQFF
TRBV19	15	NA	TRBD1	TRBJ2-7	TGTGCCAGTAGTATAAGTCCGGGACAGGGTATCGAGCAGTACTTC	CASSISPGQGIEQYF
TRBV5-4	15	NA	TRBD1	TRBJ1-2	TGTGCCAGCAGCTCCCCGGGACAGATTTCCTATGGCTACACCTTC	CASSSPGQISYGYTF
TRBV7-2	16	NA	NA	TRBJ2-2	TGTGCCAGCAGCCGCCATGGCGGGGCCCTCACCGGGGAGCTGTTTTTT	CASSRHGGALTGELFF
TRBV7-2	14	NA	TRBD1	TRBJ1-6	TGTGCCAGCAGCTTACAGGGGGCCTATTCACCCCTCCACTTT	CASSLQGAYSPLHF
TRBV10-1	14	NA	NA	TRBJ1-2	TGCGCCAGCAGTGCTAGCGGGATTAACTATGGCTACACCTTC	CASSASGINYGYTF
TRBV6-2/TRBV6-3	15	once	TRBD1	TRBJ2-3	TGTGCCAGCAGTTACGGGACAGAGAGCACAGATACGCAGTATTTT	CASSYGTESTDTQYF
TRBV24-1	14	NA	TRBD1	TRBJ2-1	TGTGCCACCAGTGACCAGGGACAGCACAATGAGCAGTTCTTC	CATSDQGQHNEQFF
TRBV6-6	15	NA	TRBD1	TRBJ2-5	TGTGCCAGCAGGCAACCCGGGACAGAACAAGAGACCCAGTACTTC	CASRQPGTEQETQYF
TRBV4-1	15	NA	TRBD2	TRBJ2-7	TGCGCCAGCAGCCGAGGGACTAGCGGGGACTACGAGCAGTACTTC	CASSRGTSGDYEQYF
TRBV5-4	13	NA	TRBD1	TRBJ1-6	TGTGCCAGCAGCTCGAGGGGACAGCTGAGCCTCCACTTT	CASSSRGQLSLHF
TRBV4-1	14	NA	NA	TRBJ1-2	TGCGCCAGCAGCCAAGATCAGGGTAACTATGGCTACACCTTC	CASSQDQGNYGYTF
TRBV11-3	17	NA	NA	TRBJ2-6	TGTGCCAGCAGCTTGTACGTCGGGGAAAGTGGGGCCAACGTCCTGACTTTC	CASSLYVGESGANVLTF
TRBV28	15	NA	NA	TRBJ1-4	TGTGCCAGCAGTTCCCACGGGGGGGGCTCGGAAAAACTGTTTTTT	CASSSHGGGSEKLFF
TRBV5-6	15	NA	TRBD2	TRBJ2-7	TGTGCCAGCAGCTTGGATGTTGCGGGGGGCTACGAGCAGTACTTC	CASSLDVAGGYEQYF
TRBV6-5	13	NA	TRBD2	TRBJ2-1	TGTGCCAGCACGCTAGCGGGAGGGAGTGAGCAGTTCTTC	CASTLAGGSEQFF
TRBV2	13	NA	NA	TRBJ1-3	TGTGCCAGCAGTGTCTACCTTGGAAACACCATATATTTT	CASSVYLGNTIYF
TRBV14	12	few	NA	TRBJ1-2	TGTGCCAGCAGCCAGCGCACCTATGGCTACACCTTC	CASSQRTYGYTF
TRBV7-2	13	NA	NA	TRBJ1-5	TGTGCCAGCAGCTCCACTCCGGGTCAGCCCCAGCATTTT	CASSSTPGQPQHF
TRBV4-3	13	NA	NA	TRBJ1-5	TGCGCCAGCAGCCAAAAAGGGGTTCAGCCCCAGCATTTT	CASSQKGVQPQHF
TRBV11-3	13	NA	NA	TRBJ1-5	TGTGCCAGCAGCTTCGGTGGGAGTCAGCCCCAGCATTTT	CASSFGGSQPQHF
TRBV3-1/TRBV3-2	16	NA	NA	TRBJ1-6	TGTGCCAGCAGCTCAGTGAGGGTGCCCTATAATTCACCCCTCCACTTT	CASSSVRVPYNSPLHF
TRBV2	15	NA	TRBD2	TRBJ2-1	TGTGCCAGCAGTGTACGGACTAGCGGGCACAATGAGCAGTTCTTC	CASSVRTSGHNEQFF
TRBV9	18	NA	TRBD2	TRBJ2-7	TGTGCCAGCAGCGCCGGCGGGACTAGCGGGGGGACTACTTACGAGCAGTACTTC	CASSAGGTSGGTTYEQYF
TRBV5-6	14	few	TRBD1	TRBJ1-2	TGTGCCAGCAGCTTGGTAGGGACAGGGGGTGGCTACACCTTC	CASSLVGTGGGYTF
TRBV3-1/TRBV3-2	14	NA	TRBD1	TRBJ1-4	TGTGCCAGCAGCCAGGACAGGGGCGGAGAAAAACTGTTTTTT	CASSQDRGGEKLFF
TRBV19	14	NA	TRBD1	TRBJ2-7	TGTGCCAGTAGTGGAAGGGACAGGGGGCTCGAGCAGTACTTC	CASSGRDRGLEQYF
TRBV29-1	11	NA	NA	TRBJ1-2	TGCAGCGTTGCCAGCGAGTATGGCTACACCTTC	CSVASEYGYTF
TRBV7-2	14	NA	NA	TRBJ2-5	TGTGCCAGCAGCTTAGGCGGACAGAAAGAGACCCAGTACTTC	CASSLGGQKETQYF
TRBV28	15	NA	TRBD1	TRBJ1-2	TGTGCCAGCAGTTTATGGACAGGGGTCAACTATGGCTACACCTTC	CASSLWTGVNYGYTF
TRBV6-2/TRBV6-3	15	once	TRBD2	TRBJ2-6	TGTGCCAGCAGCCGCGGGGGGGCGAGGGCCAACGTCCTGACTTTC	CASSRGGARANVLTF
TRBV3-1/TRBV3-2	15	NA	TRBD1	TRBJ1-1	TGTGCCAGCAGCCCCCTACCCACAGGGGTCACTGAAGCTTTCTTT	CASSPLPTGVTEAFF
TRBV5-1	17	NA	TRBD1	TRBJ2-5	TGCGCCAGCAGCTTGGAATTTTCCGGGACAGGTGGGGAGACCCAGTACTTC	CASSLEFSGTGGETQYF
TRBV3-1/TRBV3-2	21	once	TRBD1	TRBJ1-1	TGTGCCAGCAGCCAAGCCCGAGCGGGACAGGGGCGCCTTATTATGAACACTGAAGCTTTCTTT	CASSQARAGQGRLIMNTEAFF
TRBV12-5	14	NA	NA	TRBJ2-7	TGTGCTAGTGGCCGGGACACCTTCTCCTACGAGCAGTACTTC	CASGRDTFSYEQYF
TRBV19	14	NA	TRBD1	TRBJ1-2	TGTGCCAGTAGGGTCCCGACAGGGGGCTATGGCTACACCTTC	CASRVPTGGYGYTF
TRBV28	14	NA	NA	TRBJ2-2	TGTGCCAGCAGTTTAGGAGGGAACACCGGGGAGCTGTTTTTT	CASSLGGNTGELFF
TRBV7-3	13	NA	NA	TRBJ1-1	TGTGCCAGCAGCTTACTAATGAACACTGAAGCTTTCTTT	CASSLLMNTEAFF
TRBV21-1	15	NA	NA	TRBJ1-1	TGTGCCAGCAGCAAAGCAGGAGCAGAGAACACTGAAGCTTTCTTT	CASSKAGAENTEAFF
TRBV28	12	NA	NA	TRBJ1-2	TGTGCCAGCAGTCGACAGATTTATGGCTACACCTTC	CASSRQIYGYTF